This T cell receptor (beta chain) is drawn from a study of blood T cell repertoires in COVID-19. About the research overall: Italy, Spain and the United States were the sources of the convalescent and acute COVID-19 samples. In each case, the material was cDNA or gDNA derived from T cells, B-cell-depleted T cells, or PBMCs.

The CDR3 is 12 amino acids. CDR1 SGHTS and CDR2 YDEGEE come from the germline V gene. The V end lost 6 bases, the J end lost 9 bases, and 13 bases lay between the germline ends. This clone occurred once. Original processing methods: Amplification with reference gene primers provided the estimates of nucleated cell counts. Method: immunoSEQ multiplex PCR; TCRdb's copy keeps in-frame clones and lacks some. The V and J calls and the clone size are those of that table, but D and trimming were determined from the DNA. Among about 240,000 clones listed, about four fifths were seen once. V usage is TRBV5-8 and J usage is TRBJ1-5; a possible D gene is TRBD1 (5 bases). The sequenced material came from peripheral blood. The receptor comes from a woman aged 80 or over with acute or convalescent COVID-19. The CDR3 DNA reads TGTGCCAGCACCACAGGCTCCCGGCCCCAGCATTTT. Its translation is CASTTGSRPQHF.